The 16 T cell receptor beta chains below were found in one sample sequenced in a study of PD-1 blockade in classical Hodgkin lymphoma. All patients experienced relapse after autologous stem cell transplantation, and brentuximab vedotin exposure was variable. Sequencing was performed with immunoSEQ multiplex PCR; in TCRdb, only in-frame clones are kept and a portion is missing. The sample comprises about 63,000 clones, 88% of which are singletons, and more than 5% rests with the top ten. The specimen comprised peripheral blood mononuclear cells (PBMCs), sampled before the second cycle of nivolumab. These TCRs come from a human donor with classical Hodgkin lymphoma.

This clone was recorded only once. The V gene is TRBV5-1, the J gene TRBJ1-1; 9 nucleotides line up with TRBD1. V lost 3 bases to trimming and J lost 11 bases; unmatched junction nucleotides: 11. Germline-derived CDR1 and CDR2 are SGHRS and YFSETQ. This CDR3 spans 14 amino acids. The CDR3 here is CASSSVPGQGWAFF. DNA of the CDR3: TGCGCCAGCAGCTCGGTCCCGGGACAGGGTTGGGCTTTCTTT.

CDR3 coding DNA: TGTGCCAGCAGTTACTCCCTAACAGGGGGCTATGGCTACACCTTC. Protein product: CASSYSLTGGYGYTF. The chain combines TRBV6-5 with TRBJ1-2; 8 bases fit TRBD1. Germline lookup yields CDR1 MNHEY and CDR2 SVGAGI. The CDR3 spans 15 residues. V dropped 0 bases and J dropped 4; count of bases not matched to a gene: 4.

This chain connects TRBV28 to TRBJ1-5; D is undetermined. The V end lost 4 bases, the J end lost 3 bases, and 10 bases lay between the germline ends. The length of the CDR3 is 14 residues. Germline V gives CDR1 MDHEN, CDR2 SYDVKM. CDR3 sequence (DNA): TGTGCCAGCAGTTCGGACGCAGACAATCAGCCCCAGCATTTT. As protein: CASSSDADNQPQHF.

The sample holds one count of this clone. The V and J genes are TRBV5-1 and TRBJ2-3; tentatively, D is TRBD2 (5 bases). This CDR3 spans 14 amino acids. Trimming shortened V by 6 bases and J by 3 bases, and 14 bases separated the two germline ends. Germline loops: CDR1 SGHRS, CDR2 YFSETQ. CDR3 nucleotide sequence: TGCGCCAGCACCGTTGGCGGGTCTACAGATACGCAGTATTTT. Translating gives CASTVGGSTDTQYF.

The J gene is TRBJ2-7, the V gene TRBV7-3; tentatively, D is TRBD1 (6 bases). The germline gives CDR1 SGHTA, CDR2 FQGTGA. With 1 base removed from V and 5 bases from J, the gap between germline ends came to 12 bases. This CDR3 comprises 14 residues. In nucleotides, the CDR3 is TGTGCCAGCAGCTTAATGAGGGGGTTCAACGAGCAGTACTTC. Its protein product is CASSLMRGFNEQYF. Combining the CDR3 with reference TRBV7-3 and TRBJ2-7 gives the whole variable domain GAGVSQTPSNKVTEKGKYVELRCDPISGHTALYWYRQSLGQGPEFLIYFQGTGAADDSGLPNDRFFAVRPEGSVSTLKIQRTERGDSAVYLCASSLMRGFNEQYFGPGTRLTVT.

The chain employs TRBV5-1 and TRBJ2-6; D gene unclear. Germline CDR1 is SGHRS and CDR2 is YFSETQ. Trimming shortened V by 6 bases and J by 1 base, and 5 bases separated the two germline ends. The CDR3 covers 13 residues. As DNA, the CDR3 is TGCGCCAGCACGATGTCTGGGGCCAACGTCCTGACTTTC. As protein: CASTMSGANVLTF. The whole variable domain, filled in from reference TRBV5-1 and TRBJ2-6, reads KAGVTQTPRYLIKTRGQQVTLSCSPISGHRSVSWYQQTPGQGLQFLFEYFSETQRNKGNFPGRFSGRQFSNSRSEMNVSTLELGDSALYLCASTMSGANVLTFGAGSRLTVL.

This clone was recorded a few times. The chain uses TRBV12-5 and TRBJ2-3, with TRBD2 identical over 11 bases. J was trimmed by 5 bases and V by 2 bases; bases with no gene match: 6. The CDR3 spans 16 residues. Germline CDR1 is LGHNT and CDR2 is FRNRAP. For the CDR3, the DNA is TGTGCTAGTGGTTTGTTTAGCGGGGGGGCCAAAGATACGCAGTATTTT. This encodes CASGLFSGGAKDTQYF.

This rearrangement joins TRBV5-1 to TRBJ1-1; D call uncertain. V lost 0 bases and J lost 0, with 9 bases in between. The germline V gene has CDR1 SGHRS and CDR2 YFSETQ. The CDR3 extends over 15 amino acids. The CDR3 here is CASSLEPQVNTEAFF. The CDR3 DNA reads as TGCGCCAGCAGCTTGGAGCCTCAGGTGAACACTGAAGCTTTCTTT. Full variable domain (missing parts from reference TRBV5-1 and TRBJ1-1): KAGVTQTPRYLIKTRGQQVTLSCSPISGHRSVSWYQQTPGQGLQFLFEYFSETQRNKGNFPGRFSGRQFSNSRSEMNVSTLELGDSALYLCASSLEPQVNTEAFFGQGTRLTVV.

The chain combines TRBV7-8 with TRBJ2-7; 9 nucleotides line up with TRBD1. The germline V gene encodes CDR1 SGHVS and CDR2 FQNEAQ. J lost 3 bases, V lost 4 bases, and 7 bases had no gene match. This CDR3 comprises 15 residues. For the CDR3, the DNA is TGTGCCAGCAGCTCCTCCGGGACAGGGCTCTACGAGCAGTACTTC. Its translation is CASSSSGTGLYEQYF.

V usage is TRBV7-9 and J usage is TRBJ1-2; 8 bases line up with TRBD1. Germline CDR1 SEHNR, CDR2 FQNEAQ (reference sequence). With V trimmed by 7 bases and J by 4 bases, 11 bases remained unmatched. CDR3 length: 15 residues. Here the CDR3 DNA reads TGTGCCAGCACCACTACTAGGACAGGGTCCTATGGCTACACCTTC. Translating it yields CASTTTRTGSYGYTF.

V gene TRBV30 combines with J gene TRBJ2-6, with D uncertain. V dropped 5 bases and J dropped 4 bases, with 15 bases sitting between them. Germline V gene sequence: CDR1 GTSNPN, CDR2 SVGIG (reference sequence). This CDR3 is built from 15 residues. CDR3 DNA: TGTGCCTGGCTAGGGTTCGTGGCGGGGGCCAACGTCCTGACTTTC. The encoded protein is CAWLGFVAGANVLTF. Combining the CDR3 with reference TRBV30 and TRBJ2-6 gives the whole variable domain SQTIHQWPATLVQPVGSPLSLECTVEGTSNPNLYWYRQAAGRGLQLLFYSVGIGQISSEVPQNLSASRPQDRQFILSSKKLLLSDSGFYLCAWLGFVAGANVLTFGAGSRLTVL.

V is TRBV7-3 and J is TRBJ2-7; the D gene is possibly TRBD1 (6 bases). The CDR3 spans 13 residues. Germline lookup yields CDR1 SGHTA and CDR2 FQGTGA. The V end lost 4 bases, the J end lost 3 bases, and 10 bases lay between the germline ends. CDR3 DNA: TGTGCCAGCAGCTCCTCACAGGGCTACGAGCAGTACTTC. It specifies CASSSSQGYEQYF.

V usage is TRBV19 and J usage is TRBJ1-5; D uncertain. The V end was cut by 5 bases, the J end by 3 bases, with 11 bases between. This CDR3 is 14 amino acids long. The germline CDR1 and CDR2 sequences are LNHDA and SQIVND (reference sequence). DNA for the CDR3: TGTGCCAGTAGTGCCGACCCTTACAATCAGCCCCAGCATTTT. As protein: CASSADPYNQPQHF.

The chain joins TRBV5-1 to TRBJ1-1; 10 positions match TRBD1. CDR1 and CDR2 from the germline V gene are SGHRS and YFSETQ. The J segment lost 3 bases and the V segment lost 5 bases, leaving 7 bases of the junction unmatched. This CDR3 spans 15 amino acids. CDR3 in amino acids: CASRTWTGGDTEAFF. CDR3 DNA sequence: TGCGCCAGCAGAACCTGGACAGGGGGAGACACTGAAGCTTTCTTT.

V gene TRBV5-1 combines with J gene TRBJ2-3; D is undetermined. The germline CDR1 and CDR2 sequences are SGHRS and YFSETQ. The CDR3 has 14 amino acids. Trimming pared 0 bases from V and 4 bases from J, leaving 9 bases between. This chain's CDR3 is CASSLERWADTQYF. Here the CDR3 DNA reads TGCGCCAGCAGCTTGGAAAGGTGGGCAGATACGCAGTATTTT.

The chain links TRBV16 to TRBJ1-5, with D unresolved. The germline gives CDR1 KGHSY, CDR2 FQNENV. The ends were cut back, 2 bases at V and 7 bases at J, with 6 bases in the middle. This CDR3 comprises 12 residues. The CDR3 region is CASSQMSQPQHF. CDR3 coding DNA: TGTGCCAGCAGCCAAATGAGCCAGCCCCAGCATTTT.